What follows describes a single T cell receptor beta chain. This record belongs to a study of blood T cell repertoires in COVID-19. Study summary: The origin of the acute and convalescent COVID-19 samples was the United States, Italy and Spain. Nucleic acid was either cDNA or gDNA, and it came from T cells, B-cell-depleted T cells, or PBMCs.

Per the original data handling: Amplified reference gene primers provided the basis for estimating nucleated cell counts. Clones were sequenced by immunoSEQ multiplex PCR, and TCRdb holds only the in-frame ones, with some missing. The D gene and trimming were derived from the DNA, and the V and J assignments and clone size from that table. The sample yields 100,000 or so clones, roughly four fifths seen once. The CDR3 has 12 residues. Between the trimmed V and J ends, which lost 9 bases and 1 base, there was a span of 10 bases. This receptor was taken from a woman aged 80 or older with acute or convalescent COVID-19. Sequences were obtained from peripheral blood. V gene TRBV12-3 or TRBV12-4 combines with J gene TRBJ2-7, with D possibly being TRBD1 (6 bases). This CDR3 reads CASKQGSYEQYF. The CDR3 DNA reads as TGTGCCAGTAAACAGGGTTCCTACGAGCAGTACTTC.